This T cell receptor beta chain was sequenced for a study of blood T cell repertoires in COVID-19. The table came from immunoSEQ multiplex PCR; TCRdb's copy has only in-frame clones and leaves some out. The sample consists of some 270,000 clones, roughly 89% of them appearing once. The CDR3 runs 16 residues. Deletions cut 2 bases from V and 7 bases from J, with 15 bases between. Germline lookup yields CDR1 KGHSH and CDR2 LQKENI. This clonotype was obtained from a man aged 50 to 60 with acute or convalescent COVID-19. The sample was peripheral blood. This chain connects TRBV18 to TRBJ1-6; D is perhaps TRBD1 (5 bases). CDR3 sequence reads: CASSPGGGASNSPLHF. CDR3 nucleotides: TGTGCCAGCTCACCAGGGGGGGGTGCTTCGAATTCACCCCTCCACTTT.